This passage covers 13 T cell receptor beta chains from one sample sequenced in a study of cytomegalovirus exposure and HLA in healthy donors. PCR amplification relied on 60 Vbeta primers (plus 13 Jbeta primers). Sequencing used immunoSEQ multiplex PCR; TCRdb keeps in-frame clones, though not all of them. The sample carries almost 200,000 clones, around 79% recorded once. The source material was PBMCs. These receptors all stem from a male donor in good health and CMV-seropositive.

This clone was observed a few times. The genes are TRBV6-1 and TRBJ1-2, with D possibly being TRBD1 (6 bases). Germline CDR1 and CDR2: MNHNS and SASEGT. This CDR3 spans 14 amino acids. The V gene lost 7 bases and the J gene lost 2 bases, with 14 bases spanning the gap. The CDR3 DNA reads TGTGCCAGCATTCTCGGACAGACAAACTATGGCTACACCTTC. Protein: CASILGQTNYGYTF.

This clone was seen just once. The genes are TRBV28 and TRBJ1-5; D is ambiguous. The germline V gene encodes CDR1 MDHEN and CDR2 SYDVKM. V lost 7 bases and J 1 base, leaving 14 bases between the germline ends. This CDR3 has 15 residues. CDR3 bases: TGTGCCAGCACCCATCGGAGGCCAAGCAATCAGCCCCAGCATTTT. This translates into CASTHRRPSNQPQHF.

The rearrangement links TRBV6-4 to TRBJ2-1, with TRBD2 identical over 13 bases. The CDR3 is 16 amino acids. The germline CDR1 and CDR2 sequences are MRHNA and SNTAGT. V shed 6 bases and J 7 bases; nucleotides not matched to a gene: 9. The DNA of the CDR3 is TGTGCCAGCAGCCTCGAAATGACTAGCGGGAGGAATGAGCAGTTCTTC. Translation: CASSLEMTSGRNEQFF.

The chain couples TRBV10-3 to TRBJ2-3, with 11 bases that match TRBD2. CDR1 ENHRY and CDR2 SYGVKD come from the germline V gene. V lost 8 bases and J lost 3; bases outside the gene matches: 10. The CDR3 covers 16 residues. CDR3 sequence: CAIDRVAGGQTDTQYF. The CDR3 coding sequence is TGTGCCATCGATCGGGTAGCGGGGGGGCAAACAGATACGCAGTATTTT.

The chain employs TRBV5-1 and TRBJ2-6; 13 nucleotides agree with TRBD2. CDR3 length equals 17 residues. Losses at the gene ends were 4 bases for V and 4 bases for J; bases not matched to a gene: 5. CDR1 is SGHRS and CDR2 is YFSETQ in the germline V gene. This CDR3 reads CASSLLAGGLGANVLTF. CDR3 nucleotide sequence: TGCGCCAGCAGCCTACTAGCGGGGGGGTTGGGGGCCAACGTCCTGACTTTC.

The chain joins TRBV7-2 to TRBJ2-1; the D is unclear. CDR1 is SGHTA, CDR2 FQGNSA, per germline. The CDR3 is 13 residues long. With 10 bases removed from V and 2 bases from J, the gap between germline ends came to 12 bases. The CDR3 sequence is CATTRQAYNEQFF. Here the CDR3 DNA reads TGTGCCACCACGAGGCAAGCCTACAATGAGCAGTTCTTC.

V gene TRBV28 combines with J gene TRBJ2-1; 8 bases line up with TRBD2. Germline V gives CDR1 MDHEN, CDR2 SYDVKM. The CDR3 runs to 15 residues. Trimming took 2 bases from V and 7 from J; bases not matched to a gene: 7. This CDR3 reads CASSLPAGAANEQFF. The CDR3 DNA follows: TGTGCCAGCAGTTTACCAGCGGGAGCGGCAAATGAGCAGTTCTTC.

The rearrangement uses TRBV19 and TRBJ2-1, with a weak D call TRBD2 (6 bases). The ends were cut back, 5 bases at V and 10 bases at J, with 27 bases in the middle. CDR3 size: 17 residues. Germline lookup yields CDR1 LNHDA and CDR2 SQIVND (reference sequence). The CDR3 nucleotides are TGTGCCAGTAGTCAGAGGGTAGCGGCTACCTCGCGGCGCGAGCAGTTCTTC. It yields the protein CASSQRVAATSRREQFF.

This clone showed up just once. The genes are TRBV9 and TRBJ2-2; D remains unclear. The CDR3 is made up of 14 amino acids. CDR1 is SGDLS and CDR2 is YYNGEE in the germline V gene. V lost 0 bases, J lost 4 bases, and 7 bases lay in between. CDR3 loop: CASSVGPSTGELFF. CDR3 bases: TGTGCCAGCAGCGTAGGTCCTTCCACCGGGGAGCTGTTTTTT.

This rearrangement joins TRBV7-6 to TRBJ2-7; possible D gene TRBD2, 6 bases. The CDR3 extends over 14 amino acids. The germline CDR1 and CDR2 sequences are SGHVS and FNYEAQ. Trimming removed 1 base from V and 6 bases from J, with 13 bases in between. This CDR3 reads CASSLDGGSVEQYF. The CDR3 DNA sequence: TGTGCCAGCAGCTTAGACGGGGGATCCGTCGAGCAGTACTTC.

The rearrangement uses TRBV6-5 and TRBJ1-2; weak D call: TRBD1 (5 bases). Trimming left V 6 bases short and J 8 bases short, with 16 bases between. Per the germline V gene, CDR1 is MNHEY and CDR2 is SVGAGI. There are 13 residues in the CDR3. In nucleotides, the CDR3 is TGTGCCAGCAGGGCATCCGGGGGATCAGGCTACACCTTC. This encodes CASRASGGSGYTF.

This clone was counted only a few times. The V and J genes are TRBV9 and TRBJ2-1, with a possible D match to TRBD2 (6 bases). The germline CDR1 and CDR2 sequences are SGDLS and YYNGEE. The length of the CDR3 is 16 residues. Trimming pared 0 bases from V and 8 bases from J, leaving 18 bases between. CDR3 region: CASSVARDWREDEQFF. DNA of the CDR3: TGTGCCAGCAGCGTAGCCCGGGACTGGCGAGAAGATGAGCAGTTCTTC.

This clone has only a few counts. The rearrangement links TRBV7-9 to TRBJ2-5, with TRBD1 as a possible D gene (6 bases). The CDR3 sequence is 15 residues long. Germline V gene sequence: CDR1 SEHNR, CDR2 FQNEAQ (reference sequence). Deletions cut 5 bases from V and 1 base from J, with 14 bases between. DNA for the CDR3: TGTGCCAGCAGCCAACGGACAGCTCCCCAAGAGACCCAGTACTTC. Residues: CASSQRTAPQETQYF. Variable domain in full (rest from reference TRBV7-9 and TRBJ2-5): DTGVSQNPRHKITKRGQNVTFRCDPISEHNRLYWYRQTLGQGPEFLTYFQNEAQLEKSRLLSDRFSAERPKGSFSTLEIQRTEQGDSAMYLCASSQRTAPQETQYFGPGTRLLVL.